Listed below are T cell receptor beta chains from one sample, sequenced in a study of blood T cell repertoires in COVID-19. The repertoire was sequenced with immunoSEQ multiplex PCR; TCRdb's copy has only in-frame clones and lacks some. Of 15,000 to 20,000 clones listed, roughly 93% are singletons. Source material: peripheral blood. All receptors come from a human donor in a cohort sampled during active COVID-19. CDR3s include the opening cysteine and the closing phenylalanine or tryptophan. Fields, in order: clone size, V gene, J gene, D gene, CDR3 protein, CDR3 DNA. A D gene is named only where the DNA matches it firmly. The size entry is marked missing in some rows and otherwise reads once, few, many or a size class.

size: .; V: TRBV21-1; J: TRBJ2-5; D: .; CDR3: CASSKPAIRAGGPGTQYF; DNA: TGTGCCAGCAGCAAGCCTGCCATCCGAGCGGGAGGGCCGGGGACCCAGTACTTC
size: once; V: TRBV7-3; J: TRBJ2-3; D: .; CDR3: CASSLIRGSTDTQYF; DNA: TGTGCCAGCAGCTTAATTCGGGGAAGCACAGATACGCAGTATTTT
size: once; V: TRBV29-1; J: TRBJ2-3; D: .; CDR3: CSVVSWRPTDTQYF; DNA: TGCAGCGTTGTATCGTGGAGACCCACAGATACGCAGTATTTT
size: .; V: TRBV6-5; J: TRBJ1-2; D: .; CDR3: CASSYGGSGYTF; DNA: TGTGCCAGCAGTTATGGGGGCAGTGGCTACACCTTC
size: .; V: TRBV28; J: TRBJ2-3; D: TRBD2; CDR3: CASSELAGRTDTQYF; DNA: TGTGCCAGCAGTGAGCTAGCGGGGCGGACAGATACGCAGTATTTT
size: .; V: TRBV4-3; J: TRBJ1-1; D: TRBD1; CDR3: CASSRPGTGGFEAFF; DNA: TGCGCCAGCAGCCGTCCCGGGACAGGGGGCTTTGAAGCTTTCTTT
size: once; V: TRBV10-1; J: TRBJ2-2; D: TRBD2; CDR3: CASSGRTGGDTGELFF; DNA: TGCGCCAGCAGTGGAAGAACTGGGGGGGACACCGGGGAGCTGTTTTTT
size: few; V: TRBV6-2/TRBV6-3; J: TRBJ2-7; D: .; CDR3: CASSYAGSTFYEQYF; DNA: TGTGCCAGCAGTTACGCAGGATCAACCTTCTACGAGCAGTACTTC
size: .; V: TRBV6-2/TRBV6-3; J: TRBJ2-7; D: TRBD2; CDR3: CASSLAVSYEQYF; DNA: TGTGCCAGCAGCCTAGCGGTTTCCTACGAGCAGTACTTC
size: .; V: TRBV6-5; J: TRBJ1-1; D: TRBD1; CDR3: CAIQQGAMRTEAFF; DNA: TGTGCCATCCAACAGGGGGCAATGCGCACTGAAGCTTTCTTT
size: .; V: TRBV4-2; J: TRBJ2-3; D: TRBD2; CDR3: CASSQTGGGADTQYF; DNA: TGTGCCAGCAGCCAGACTGGCGGGGGGGCAGATACGCAGTATTTT
size: .; V: TRBV11-2; J: TRBJ1-2; D: .; CDR3: CASSLGTGSYGYTF; DNA: TGTGCCAGCAGCTTAGGCACAGGGAGCTATGGCTACACCTTC
size: .; V: TRBV18; J: TRBJ2-7; D: TRBD2; CDR3: CASSPGGGRSYEQYF; DNA: TGTGCCAGCTCACCCGGGGGGGGCAGGAGCTACGAGCAGTACTTC
size: .; V: TRBV11-2; J: TRBJ2-7; D: .; CDR3: CASSLVKWGVTSSYEQYF; DNA: TGTGCCAGCAGCTTAGTTAAGTGGGGCGTCACGAGCTCCTACGAGCAGTACTTC
size: once; V: TRBV5-5; J: TRBJ1-5; D: .; CDR3: CASSLGLINQPQHF; DNA: TGTGCCAGCAGCCTTGGACTGATCAATCAGCCCCAGCATTTT
size: .; V: TRBV4-3; J: TRBJ2-2; D: TRBD1; CDR3: CASSQPPPGQGNTGELFF; DNA: TGCGCCAGCAGCCAACCTCCCCCGGGACAGGGGAACACCGGGGAGCTGTTTTTT
size: .; V: TRBV4-1; J: TRBJ1-1; D: TRBD1; CDR3: CASSHIQGAGTEAFF; DNA: TGCGCCAGCAGCCATATACAGGGGGCTGGCACTGAAGCTTTCTTT
size: .; V: TRBV6-2/TRBV6-3; J: TRBJ2-3; D: TRBD2; CDR3: CASSYWRGSTDTQYF; DNA: TGTGCCAGCAGTTACTGGCGGGGGAGCACAGATACGCAGTATTTT
size: once; V: TRBV30; J: TRBJ2-3; D: .; CDR3: CACGRGSTDTQYF; DNA: TGTGCCTGTGGACGGGGAAGCACAGATACGCAGTATTTT
size: once; V: TRBV6-4; J: TRBJ2-7; D: TRBD2; CDR3: CASSELAGGTYEQYF; DNA: TGTGCCAGCAGCGAACTAGCGGGGGGGACCTACGAGCAGTACTTC
size: few; V: TRBV5-8; J: TRBJ1-5; D: .; CDR3: CASSSWTLLGQPQHF; DNA: TGTGCCAGCAGCTCGTGGACTCTCTTAGGACAGCCCCAGCATTTT
size: .; V: TRBV14; J: TRBJ2-1; D: .; CDR3: CASSQVTLEQFF; DNA: TGTGCCAGCAGCCAAGTAACTCTGGAGCAGTTCTTC
size: .; V: TRBV10-1; J: TRBJ2-2; D: TRBD1; CDR3: CASSEGGTGDTGELFF; DNA: TGCGCCAGCAGTGAGGGGGGGACAGGGGACACCGGGGAGCTGTTTTTT
size: .; V: TRBV30; J: TRBJ1-1; D: TRBD1; CDR3: CAWLQGLNTEAFF; DNA: TGTGCCTGGTTACAGGGGTTGAACACTGAAGCTTTCTTT
size: .; V: TRBV28; J: TRBJ1-5; D: TRBD1; CDR3: CASTGGRRKNQPQHF; DNA: TGTGCCAGCACAGGGGGCAGGAGGAAGAATCAGCCCCAGCATTTT
size: .; V: TRBV25-1; J: TRBJ1-2; D: TRBD1; CDR3: CASSELQGQVTDGYTF; DNA: TGTGCCAGCAGTGAATTACAGGGACAGGTGACCGATGGCTACACCTTC
size: once; V: TRBV13; J: TRBJ1-4; D: .; CDR3: CASSWRTRGDVEKLFF; DNA: TGTGCCAGCAGCTGGCGGACCCGGGGGGATGTAGAAAAACTGTTTTTT
size: .; V: TRBV28; J: TRBJ2-1; D: .; CDR3: CASSLKRRVSYNEQFF; DNA: TGTGCCAGCAGTTTGAAAAGGAGGGTTTCCTACAATGAGCAGTTCTTC
size: .; V: TRBV19; J: TRBJ1-1; D: .; CDR3: CASQLAQAAGEAFF; DNA: TGTGCCAGCCAATTGGCCCAGGCAGCCGGTGAAGCTTTCTTT